This T cell receptor (beta chain) comes out of a study of T cells in Graves' hyperthyroidism and ophthalmopathy. From RNA transcripts, TCR beta CDR3 regions were amplified. The HTBI set primed first-round TCR CDR3 RT-PCR. One entry per CDR3 protein results from TCRdb running MiXCR on the multiplex PCR reads. The sample consists of about 840,000 distinct CDR3 sequences, roughly 37% of them appearing once. The study left out patients who had uncontrolled infection, other autoimmune disease, pregnancy or lactation. This clonotype was detected many times. The germline gives CDR1 SGHTA, CDR2 FQGTGA. The CDR3 sequence is 13 residues long. V gave up 5 bases and J gave up 6 bases, with 10 bases separating them.

Sequenced: blood. The source is a man between 18 and 35 years old with Graves' hyperthyroidism. The rearrangement links TRBV7-3 to TRBJ2-2; a weak D match, TRBD1 (6 bases). The CDR3 DNA sequence: TGTGCCAGCAGCCCCACAGGGCCCGGGGAGCTGTTTTTT. Amino acids: CASSPTGPGELFF.